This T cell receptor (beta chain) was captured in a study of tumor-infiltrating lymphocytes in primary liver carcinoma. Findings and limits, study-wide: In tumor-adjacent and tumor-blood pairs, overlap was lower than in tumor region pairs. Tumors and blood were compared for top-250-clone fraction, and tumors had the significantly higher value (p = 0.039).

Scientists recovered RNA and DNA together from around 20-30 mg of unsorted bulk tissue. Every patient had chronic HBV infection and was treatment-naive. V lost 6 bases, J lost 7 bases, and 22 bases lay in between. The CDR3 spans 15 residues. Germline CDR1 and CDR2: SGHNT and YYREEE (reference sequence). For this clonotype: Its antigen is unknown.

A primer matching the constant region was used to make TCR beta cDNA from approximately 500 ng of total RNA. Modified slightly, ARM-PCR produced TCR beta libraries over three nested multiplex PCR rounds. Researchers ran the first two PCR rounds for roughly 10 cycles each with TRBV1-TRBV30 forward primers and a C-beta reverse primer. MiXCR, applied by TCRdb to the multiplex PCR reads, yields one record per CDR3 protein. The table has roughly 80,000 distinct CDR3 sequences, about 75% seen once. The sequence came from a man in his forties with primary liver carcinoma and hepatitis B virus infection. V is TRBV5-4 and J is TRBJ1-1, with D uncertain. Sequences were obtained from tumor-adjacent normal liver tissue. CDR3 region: CASTDSTDQGFEAFF. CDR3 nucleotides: TGTGCCAGCACCGACTCCACTGACCAAGGATTTGAAGCTTTCTTT.